A selection of T cell receptor beta chains follows, all from one sample in a study of blood T cell repertoires in COVID-19. Sequencing was performed with immunoSEQ multiplex PCR; in TCRdb, only in-frame clones are kept and a portion is missing. The profile shows roughly 230,000 clones, roughly 80% of them singletons. Sequenced material: peripheral blood. These receptors were taken from a woman aged 45-65 years with acute or convalescent COVID-19. The CDR3 runs from the conserved cysteine through the conserved F or W. The D gene is left open where the match is weak. Rows may omit the clone size; those that give it use once, few, many or a size class.

clone size	V gene	J gene	D gene	CDR3 protein	CDR3 DNA
-	TRBV5-6	TRBJ2-5	TRBD2	CASSLAVLAGAKRTQYF	TGTGCCAGCAGCTTGGCAGTCTTAGCGGGGGCTAAGCGGACCCAGTACTTC
-	TRBV5-3	TRBJ2-2	-	CARSVGTGELFF	TGTGCCAGAAGCGTCGGGACCGGGGAGCTGTTTTTT
-	TRBV28	TRBJ1-2	-	CASSLPGSGYTF	TGTGCCAGCAGCCTTCCGGGTAGTGGCTACACCTTC
-	TRBV6-5	TRBJ2-3	-	CASTLGGSTDTQYF	TGTGCCAGCACATTGGGGGGAAGCACAGATACGCAGTATTTT
-	TRBV3-1/TRBV3-2	TRBJ2-2	TRBD1	CASSQVIGTGRTGELFF	TGTGCCAGCAGCCAAGTCATAGGGACAGGGCGCACCGGGGAGCTGTTTTTT
-	TRBV28	TRBJ1-5	-	CASSSPAAVAPQHF	TGTGCCAGCAGTTCTCCGGCGGCGGTCGCGCCCCAGCATTTT
-	TRBV18	TRBJ2-1	-	CASSLPSRNEQFF	TGTGCCAGCTCACTCCCCTCCAGAAATGAGCAGTTCTTC
-	TRBV7-2	TRBJ2-3	TRBD2	CASSKSSGLSTDTQYF	TGTGCCAGCAGCAAATCTAGCGGCCTTAGCACAGATACGCAGTATTTT
few	TRBV28	TRBJ1-5	TRBD1	CASSPPKGAVQPQHF	TGTGCCAGCAGTCCCCCAAAGGGGGCGGTCCAGCCCCAGCATTTT
-	TRBV7-6	TRBJ2-5	-	CASSLEPGWRETQYF	TGTGCCAGCAGCTTAGAGCCGGGCTGGAGGGAGACCCAGTACTTC
once	TRBV7-2	TRBJ1-5	-	CASSLNSGGNQPQHF	TGTGCCAGCAGCTTAAACTCGGGGGGCAATCAGCCCCAGCATTTT
-	TRBV18	TRBJ2-3	-	CASSPPGSLADTQYF	TGTGCCAGCTCACCACCGGGCAGTTTGGCAGATACGCAGTATTTT
-	TRBV28	TRBJ2-7	TRBD2	CASRPRLAGEQYF	TGTGCCAGCAGACCACGACTAGCGGGGGAGCAGTACTTC
-	TRBV19	TRBJ1-4	TRBD1	CASSIGARGPEKLFF	TGTGCCAGTAGTATAGGGGCCAGGGGGCCTGAAAAACTGTTTTTT
-	TRBV20-1	TRBJ1-4	-	CSASSTGGGTNEKLFF	TGCAGTGCTAGTTCTACCGGCGGGGGTACTAATGAAAAACTGTTTTTT
-	TRBV6-5	TRBJ2-3	TRBD1	CASSYSRGQNTQYF	TGTGCCAGCAGTTACTCGAGGGGACAGAATACGCAGTATTTT
-	TRBV5-1	TRBJ2-1	TRBD2	CASSLSGGDYNEQFF	TGCGCCAGCAGCCTTAGCGGGGGAGACTACAATGAGCAGTTCTTC
-	TRBV2	TRBJ2-5	-	CASSARGPQETQYF	TGTGCCAGCAGCGCCAGGGGACCACAAGAGACCCAGTACTTC
-	TRBV12-3/TRBV12-4	TRBJ1-1	-	CASSRYGTEAFF	TGTGCCAGCAGCCGCTATGGCACTGAAGCTTTCTTT
-	TRBV6-6	TRBJ2-2	-	CASRRDTGELFF	TGTGCCAGCAGACGCGACACCGGGGAGCTGTTTTTT
-	TRBV30	TRBJ2-7	-	CAWSYGGHARYEQYF	TGTGCCTGGAGCTACGGGGGGCACGCTAGGTACGAGCAGTACTTC
once	TRBV6-6	TRBJ1-5	TRBD1	CASAFRRQGLEPQHF	TGTGCCAGCGCATTTAGGAGACAGGGATTAGAGCCCCAGCATTTT
-	TRBV5-1	TRBJ1-6	-	CASSLQKNSPLHF	TGCGCCAGCAGCTTACAGAAAAATTCACCCCTCCACTTT
few	TRBV12-5	TRBJ2-3	-	CASGFSGRDSSTDTQYF	TGTGCTAGTGGTTTTAGTGGGCGGGACAGCAGCACAGATACGCAGTATTTT
-	TRBV30	TRBJ1-2	TRBD1	CAWSVQGARGYTF	TGTGCCTGGAGTGTACAGGGGGCGCGTGGCTACACCTTC
-	TRBV18	TRBJ2-5	-	CASSPGLQETQYF	TGTGCCAGCTCACCGGGACTCCAAGAGACCCAGTACTTC
-	TRBV4-1	TRBJ2-1	TRBD2	CASSQDPSGGYNEQFF	TGCGCCAGCAGCCAAGATCCAAGCGGGGGCTACAATGAGCAGTTCTTC
-	TRBV7-2	TRBJ2-5	-	CASSSSGETQYF	TGTGCCAGCAGTTCCTCCGGTGAGACCCAGTACTTC
-	TRBV20-1	TRBJ2-7	TRBD2	CAGTSGYEQYF	TGCGCCGGGACTAGCGGGTACGAGCAGTACTTC
-	TRBV12-2	TRBJ2-7	-	CASRLVLELISGGRSYEQYF	TGTGCAAGTCGCTTAGTGCTCGAGTTGATTTCGGGGGGTCGCTCCTACGAGCAGTACTTC
-	TRBV19	TRBJ1-4	-	CASSEQGSNEKLFF	TGTGCCAGTAGTGAACAGGGAAGTAATGAAAAACTGTTTTTT
-	TRBV6-5	TRBJ2-3	TRBD1	CASNDRGVWDTQYF	TGTGCCAGCAACGACAGGGGAGTATGGGATACGCAGTATTTT
-	TRBV3-1/TRBV3-2	TRBJ2-5	TRBD2	CASSQGRQRGQETQYF	TGTGCCAGCAGCCAAGGAAGGCAGCGGGGCCAAGAGACCCAGTACTTC
-	TRBV2	TRBJ2-7	-	CASSRRASALVSYEQYF	TGTGCCAGCAGTAGGCGGGCTTCGGCATTAGTCTCCTACGAGCAGTACTTC
-	TRBV7-2	TRBJ2-2	-	CASSLSQNTGELFF	TGTGCCAGCAGCTTGAGTCAGAACACCGGGGAGCTGTTTTTT
-	TRBV12-3/TRBV12-4	TRBJ1-6	TRBD1	CASSWGQGSPLHF	TGTGCCAGCAGTTGGGGACAGGGCTCACCCCTCCACTTT
once	TRBV5-1	TRBJ2-5	TRBD2	CASSLGGVHETQYF	TGCGCCAGCAGCCTGGGGGGGGTCCACGAGACCCAGTACTTC
-	TRBV19	TRBJ1-5	-	CASSRAGWGNQPQHF	TGTGCCAGTAGTAGGGCGGGATGGGGTAATCAGCCCCAGCATTTT
once	TRBV27	TRBJ2-3	TRBD2	CASTGLATDTQYF	TGTGCCAGCACTGGACTAGCAACAGATACGCAGTATTTT
-	TRBV19	TRBJ2-3	-	CASRQGWDTQYF	TGTGCCAGTAGGCAGGGATGGGATACGCAGTATTTT
-	TRBV5-1	TRBJ1-1	-	CAGRGPLNTEAFF	TGCGCCGGAAGAGGGCCTTTAAACACTGAAGCTTTCTTT
-	TRBV10-3	TRBJ2-7	TRBD2	CAINGGRADEQYF	TGTGCCATCAACGGCGGGAGGGCAGACGAGCAGTACTTC
-	TRBV15	TRBJ1-2	TRBD1	CATSRAGQGLGGYTF	TGTGCCACCAGCAGAGCGGGACAGGGCCTGGGGGGCTACACCTTC
-	TRBV9	TRBJ2-2	TRBD2	CASSAGGSGSSGELFF	TGTGCCAGCAGCGCCGGCGGTAGCGGGAGCTCCGGGGAGCTGTTTTTT
-	TRBV7-3	TRBJ2-2	TRBD1	CASSLGGTGDTGELFF	TGTGCCAGCAGCTTAGGGGGGACAGGGGACACCGGGGAGCTGTTTTTT
-	TRBV3-1/TRBV3-2	TRBJ1-4	-	CASSRRGATNEKLFF	TGTGCCAGCAGCCGTCGTGGAGCAACTAATGAAAAACTGTTTTTT
-	TRBV9	TRBJ1-2	TRBD1	CASRRTGSNGYTF	TGTGCCAGCAGGAGGACAGGATCTAATGGCTACACCTTC
-	TRBV10-3	TRBJ2-7	-	CAISEGSSYEQYF	TGTGCCATCAGTGAGGGCTCATCCTACGAGCAGTACTTC
-	TRBV9	TRBJ2-3	TRBD2	CASSAVAGTSTDTQYF	TGTGCCAGCAGCGCCGTAGCGGGAACTAGCACAGATACGCAGTATTTT
-	TRBV7-2	TRBJ1-2	TRBD1	CASSLVPRDRVYGYTF	TGTGCCAGCAGCTTAGTTCCTCGGGACAGGGTTTATGGCTACACCTTC
-	TRBV11-3	TRBJ2-3	-	CASSENRLGAGIKTDTQYF	TGTGCCAGCAGCGAGAACAGACTGGGGGCCGGAATTAAGACAGATACGCAGTATTTT
-	TRBV7-8	TRBJ2-2	-	CASSFAGDTGELFF	TGTGCCAGCAGCTTCGCAGGGGACACCGGGGAGCTGTTTTTT
-	TRBV27	TRBJ1-1	TRBD1	CASGQGAREAFF	TGTGCCAGCGGGCAGGGGGCGAGAGAAGCTTTCTTT
-	TRBV5-1	TRBJ1-1	-	CASSLDQTVNTEAFF	TGCGCCAGCAGCTTAGACCAGACAGTGAACACTGAAGCTTTCTTT